This entry lists 21 T cell receptor beta chains sequenced from one sample in a study of post-analysis software for immune sequencing data. Carried by the TCR beta cDNA libraries were unique molecular identifiers. TCRdb processed the PCR reads anew with MiXCR; each CDR3 protein has one entry. The sample lists about 430,000 distinct CDR3 sequences, roughly 40% seen once, with around 8% in the top ten. Broader study findings: Controls showed lower frequencies than patients for 5 or 6 TRBV segments, and TRBV5-6, TRBV5-1 and TRBV20-1 were among these.

Which antigens these TCRs recognize remains unknown. Sequencing was performed on blood. These receptors were taken from a girl aged 2 to 9 with multiple sclerosis.

The gene calls are TRBV19 and TRBJ1-5, with 8 nucleotides matching TRBD1. The CDR3 contains 15 residues. Germline loops: CDR1 LNHDA, CDR2 SQIVND (reference sequence). J gave up 1 base and V 5 bases, and 4 bases lay outside the gene matches. The CDR3 spells CASSDRGGSNQPQHF. CDR3 nucleotide sequence: TGTGCCAGTAGTGACAGGGGTGGAAGCAATCAGCCCCAGCATTTT.

This clonotype was seen only a few times. This sequence joins TRBV28 and TRBJ2-7; D possibly corresponds to TRBD2 (5 bases). The germline CDR1 and CDR2 sequences are MDHEN and SYDVKM. V dropped 7 bases and J dropped 6 bases, with 16 bases sitting between them. The CDR3 loop spans 13 amino acids. The CDR3 loop reads CASTRAASGEQYF. The DNA for the CDR3 is TGTGCCAGCACGCGGGCGGCGAGTGGCGAGCAGTACTTC.

This clonotype was counted a few times. The CDR3 sequence is CSVDGQETQYF. Written as DNA, the CDR3 is TGCAGTGTCGATGGGCAAGAGACCCAGTACTTC. The chain couples TRBV20-1 to TRBJ2-5; D remains unclear. CDR1 is DFQATT and CDR2 is SNEGSKA in the germline V gene (reference sequence). This CDR3 contains 11 residues. Trimming stripped 7 bases from V and 2 bases from J, with 8 bases between.

This chain connects TRBV20-1 to TRBJ2-1; the D gene could be TRBD1 or TRBD2 (6 bases each). The CDR3 has 12 amino acids. Germline V gene sequence: CDR1 DFQATT, CDR2 SNEGSKA (reference sequence). The CDR3 loop reads CRAHKGGNEQFF. As DNA, the CDR3 is TGCAGGGCTCACAAAGGGGGGAATGAGCAGTTCTTC.

This clonotype was seen a handful of times. The chain recombines TRBV4-1 with TRBJ2-1; the match to TRBD1 covers 11 bases. CDR1 MGHRA and CDR2 YSYEKL come from the germline V gene. Trimming removed 0 bases from V and 7 bases from J; junction bases left unmatched: 8. The CDR3 extends over 17 amino acids. The CDR3 sequence: CASSQDRGTGGMNEQFF. In DNA, the CDR3 is TGCGCCAGCAGCCAAGATAGAGGGACAGGGGGTATGAATGAGCAGTTCTTC.

The genes are TRBV25-1 and TRBJ2-5; the D is unclear. Trimming stripped 4 bases from V and 10 bases from J, with 16 bases between. Germline V gives CDR1 MGHDK, CDR2 SYGVNS. CDR3 length equals 13 residues. CDR3 nucleotide sequence: TGTGCCAGCAGTGTAAGGCAGGATTCGAACCAGTACTTC. Translation: CASSVRQDSNQYF.

This clonotype has only a few counts. The V gene is TRBV27, the J gene TRBJ2-5; TRBD1 is a possible D gene (6 bases). V was cut by 6 bases and J by 0 bases, with 14 bases left in between. Germline V gene sequence: CDR1 MNHEY, CDR2 SMNVEV (reference sequence). The CDR3 is made up of 15 amino acids. This CDR3 is CASRLLWTDQETQYF. DNA of the CDR3: TGTGCCAGCAGACTGTTATGGACAGACCAAGAGACCCAGTACTTC.

Ten or more counts support this clonotype. This rearrangement joins TRBV2 to TRBJ2-7, with D maybe TRBD2 (5 bases). Per the germline V gene, CDR1 is SNHLY and CDR2 is FYNNEI. V was clipped by 8 bases and J by 2 bases, with 13 bases between them. The CDR3 is 13 residues long. The DNA of the CDR3 is TGTGCCAGCGAATCTCTCGGGACCTACGAGCAGTACTTC. Residues: CASESLGTYEQYF.

The chain carries TRBV18 and TRBJ2-1; no clear D gene. This CDR3 region has 16 residues. Trimming shortened V by 3 bases and J by 0 bases, and 12 bases separated the two germline ends. Germline assignment: CDR1 KGHSH and CDR2 LQKENI. DNA for the CDR3: TGTGCCAGCTCACCCCCGTCGGCCCGCTCCTACAATGAGCAGTTCTTC. Translating it yields CASSPPSARSYNEQFF.

The chain links TRBV10-3 to TRBJ2-7; possible D gene TRBD2, 5 bases. The germline V and J ends were trimmed by 10 bases and 0 bases, with 16 bases remaining between them. The CDR3 contains 14 residues. Germline assignment: CDR1 ENHRY and CDR2 SYGVKD. The CDR3 loop reads CATLALGDSYEQYF. Written as DNA, the CDR3 is TGTGCCACCCTTGCACTAGGAGACTCCTACGAGCAGTACTTC.

The chain combines TRBV27 with TRBJ2-1; D remains unclear. Trimming shortened V by 3 bases and J by 10 bases, and 7 bases separated the two germline ends. Germline V gives CDR1 MNHEY, CDR2 SMNVEV (reference sequence). The CDR3 has 11 residues. CDR3 sequence reads: CASSFLKEQFF. The CDR3 DNA reads TGTGCCAGCAGTTTCCTGAAAGAGCAGTTCTTC.

The genes are TRBV10-3 and TRBJ2-5, with unresolved D. CDR3 size: 14 residues. V was pared by 0 bases and J by 1 base, with 6 bases between. Germline CDR1 is ENHRY and CDR2 is SYGVKD. The CDR3, as DNA: TGTGCCATCAGTGAGTCAACAGCCCAAGAGACCCAGTACTTC. Translating it yields CAISESTAQETQYF.

Many counts were recorded for this clonotype. V usage is TRBV9 and J usage is TRBJ2-3; D not certain. Germline V CDR1 and CDR2: SGDLS, YYNGEE. The CDR3 loop spans 13 amino acids. V was cut by 0 bases and J by 3 bases, with 5 bases left in between. DNA for the CDR3: TGTGCCAGCAGCGTAGCATTTACAGATACGCAGTATTTT. It specifies CASSVAFTDTQYF.

This chain connects TRBV6-2 or TRBV6-3 to TRBJ2-7; 7 nucleotides align to TRBD1. The CDR3 covers 14 residues. Per the germline V gene, CDR1 is MNHEY and CDR2 is SVGEGT. With 2 bases clipped from V and 3 bases from J, the junction kept 4 bases outside the gene matches. The CDR3 is CASSYNRGDYEQYF. In DNA form, the CDR3 reads TGTGCCAGCAGTTACAACAGGGGTGACTACGAGCAGTACTTC.

This clonotype was seen more than once but under ten times. The gene calls are TRBV20-1 and TRBJ2-1; D ambiguous. The CDR3 sequence is 13 residues long. CDR1 and CDR2 (germline): DFQATT, SNEGSKA (reference sequence). Trimming removed 0 bases from V and 13 bases from J, with 16 bases in between. CDR3 bases: TGCAGTGCTAGAGATGGTGGTAGAGATGGCCAGTTCTTC. Translating gives CSARDGGRDGQFF.

This chain connects TRBV3-1 to TRBJ2-2, with a tentative D call TRBD2 (7 bases). This CDR3 has 15 amino acids. The V end was cut by 4 bases, the J end by 6 bases, with 15 bases between. The germline V gene has CDR1 LGHDT and CDR2 YNNKEL (reference sequence). CDR3 DNA: TGTGCCAGCAGCCTTGAGGGGGGGAATCCCGGGGAGCTGTTTTTT. It codes for CASSLEGGNPGELFF.

CDR3 sequence: CSALTDYPNQPQHF. In nucleotides, the CDR3 is TGCAGCGCTCTGACAGATTATCCCAATCAGCCCCAGCATTTT. This chain uses TRBV29-1 with TRBJ1-5; a possible D gene is TRBD1 (5 bases). This CDR3 comprises 14 residues. The germline V and J ends were trimmed by 7 bases and 3 bases, with 16 bases remaining between them. Germline CDR1 and CDR2: SQVTM and ANQGSEA.

The V call is TRBV3-1, the J call TRBJ2-3, with 10 positions matching TRBD2. This CDR3 region has 16 residues. The germline gives CDR1 LGHDT, CDR2 YNNKEL (reference sequence). Trimming removed 5 bases from V and 2 bases from J; junction bases left unmatched: 7. CDR3 in amino acids: CASSTGLAIFTDTQYF. DNA for the CDR3: TGTGCCAGCAGCACGGGACTAGCGATCTTCACAGATACGCAGTATTTT.

This clonotype was counted ten times or more. The chain carries TRBV28 and TRBJ2-7; D call uncertain. Between the trimmed V and J ends, which lost 6 bases and 2 bases, there was a span of 14 bases. Per germline, CDR1 MDHEN and CDR2 SYDVKM. The CDR3 runs to 14 residues. The CDR3 DNA is TGTGCCAGCAGCCCTGGCGGTCGAACCTACGAGCAGTACTTC. Protein: CASSPGGRTYEQYF.

The V gene is TRBV12-3 or TRBV12-4, the J gene TRBJ2-4; perhaps TRBD1 as D (5 bases). The CDR3 sequence is 14 residues long. With 5 bases removed from V and 4 bases from J, the gap between germline ends came to 12 bases. The CDR3 sequence: CASSPQVGKNIQYF. In DNA form, the CDR3 reads TGTGCCAGCAGTCCACAGGTGGGGAAAAACATTCAGTACTTC.

V usage is TRBV27 and J usage is TRBJ2-7, with D possibly being TRBD1 (6 bases). Trimming removed 5 bases from V and 2 bases from J, with 13 bases in between. CDR1 is MNHEY and CDR2 is SMNVEV in the germline V gene (reference sequence). The CDR3 has 14 residues. The CDR3 reads CASSLTGSPYEQYF. In DNA form, the CDR3 reads TGTGCCAGCAGTCTCACAGGGTCTCCCTACGAGCAGTACTTC.